This T cell receptor beta chain was obtained from a study of T cell responses to AZD1222 COVID-19 vaccine. General study findings and limits: Within unmutated variant regions lay the reported targets of nearly half of spike-specific TCRs.

About this clone itself: The antigen is unknown.

This CDR3 comprises 16 residues. CDR1 is MNHNY, CDR2 SVGAGI, per germline (reference sequence). The V and J ends lost 6 bases and 0 bases, in that order; junction bases with no gene match: 6. Pooling was applied to second doses at about 4 or about 12 weeks. The protocol was immunoSEQ multiplex PCR, while the TCRdb copy is restricted to in-frame clones and leaves out a portion. Of 150,000 to 190,000 clones listed, 85% to 95% are singletons. The origin of this receptor is an adult who received the AZD1222 COVID-19 vaccine. The chain is built from TRBV6-6 and TRBJ2-2; 8 positions match TRBD2. Sequencing used peripheral blood, obtained 28 days after the second AZD1222 dose. This chain's CDR3 is CASRSKRGSNTGELFF. As DNA, the CDR3 is TGTGCCAGCAGGAGTAAGCGGGGGTCGAACACCGGGGAGCTGTTTTTT.